This T cell receptor beta chain was obtained from a study of T cells in Graves' hyperthyroidism and ophthalmopathy. Study conclusions and caveats: Expanded thyroid clonotypes (above 0.001) were mostly also found in blood. A model built on 13 V-J features separated ophthalmopathy from stable hyperthyroidism.

In its sample, this clonotype was seen many times. Its target is not known. Researchers defined stable Graves' hyperthyroidism as no ophthalmopathy progression within 18 months. Exclusion of patients followed from uncontrolled infection, other autoimmune disease, pregnancy or lactation. Regions amplified from RNA transcripts were the TCR beta CDR3 regions. First-round RT-PCR of the TCR CDR3 relied on the HTBI primer set. TCRdb independently ran MiXCR on the multiplex PCR reads; one entry per CDR3 protein. The sample lists around 400,000 distinct CDR3 sequences, under 15% occurring once. CDR3 length: 16 amino acids. Looked up from germline, CDR1 is KGHSH and CDR2 is LQKENI. The ends lost 3 bases at V and 7 bases at J; junction bases unmatched: 14.

Sequences were obtained from blood. The chain joins TRBV18 to TRBJ1-2; 7 bases are a match to TRBD1. This clonotype originated in a woman aged 18-35 years with Graves' hyperthyroidism. Here the CDR3 reads CASSPDGQGVFPGYTF. As DNA, the CDR3 is TGTGCCAGCTCACCTGACGGGCAGGGGGTTTTTCCTGGCTACACCTTC.